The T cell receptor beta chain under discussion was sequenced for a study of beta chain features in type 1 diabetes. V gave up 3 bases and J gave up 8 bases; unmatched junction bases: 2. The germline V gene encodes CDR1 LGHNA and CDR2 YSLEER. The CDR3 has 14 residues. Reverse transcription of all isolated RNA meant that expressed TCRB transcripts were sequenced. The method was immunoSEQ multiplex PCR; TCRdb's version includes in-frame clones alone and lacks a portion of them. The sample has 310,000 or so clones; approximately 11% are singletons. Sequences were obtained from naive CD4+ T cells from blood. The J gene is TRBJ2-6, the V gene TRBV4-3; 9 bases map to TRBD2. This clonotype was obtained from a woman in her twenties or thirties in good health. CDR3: CASSQREGTNVLTF. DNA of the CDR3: TGCGCCAGCAGCCAGCGGGAGGGGACCAACGTCCTGACTTTC.